This TCR beta chain was recorded in a study of T cells in Graves' hyperthyroidism and ophthalmopathy. Study information: The initial diagnosis was the point when peripheral blood was collected, ahead of any treatment.

Researchers amplified the TCR beta CDR3 regions from RNA transcripts. The TCR CDR3 first-round RT-PCR relied on the HTBI primer set. TCRdb fed the multiplex PCR reads into MiXCR, producing one record per CDR3 protein. The top ten clones hold roughly 50% of a sample with about half a million distinct CDR3 sequences, 20% of them seen once. This clonotype was observed at least ten times. Its antigen is undetermined. Germline loops: CDR1 MDHEN, CDR2 SYDVKM. Between the trimmed V and J ends, which lost 4 bases and 4 bases, there was a span of 13 bases. The CDR3 has 14 residues. General study findings and limits: Blood samples included most of the expanded thyroid clonotypes exceeding 0.001.

Sequenced input: blood. This chain joins TRBV28 and TRBJ1-1; D uncertain. The sequence was obtained from a man between 40 and 49 years old with Graves' ophthalmopathy. This CDR3 is CASSSPLGVTEAFF. The CDR3 nucleotides are TGTGCCAGCAGTTCCCCCTTGGGCGTCACTGAAGCTTTCTTT. The whole variable domain, filled in from reference TRBV28 and TRBJ1-1, reads DVKVTQSSRYLVKRTGEKVFLECVQDMDHENMFWYRQDPGLGLRLIYFSYDVKMKEKGDIPEGYSVSREKKERFSLILESASTNQTSMYLCASSSPLGVTEAFFGQGTRLTVV.